These 8 T cell receptor beta chains came from one sample sequenced in a study of early T cells in non-severe SARS-CoV-2 infection. TCRdb reprocessed the 5' RACE reads with MiXCR, giving one entry per CDR3 protein. The data contain about 58,000 distinct CDR3 sequences, around 12% of them singletons. Sequenced material: whole blood, taken at baseline. All receptors derive from an adult who was a healthcare worker with PCR-confirmed SARS-CoV-2 infection or an uninfected control (not recorded which). The donor label of this sample is uncertain.

The gene calls are TRBV30 and TRBJ1-1; unclear D gene. This CDR3 has 14 amino acids. In germline, CDR1 is GTSNPN, CDR2 SVGIG (reference sequence). V was cut by 0 bases and J by 6 bases, with 14 bases left in between. CDR3 amino acids: CAWSVRSGWAEAFF. As DNA, the CDR3 is TGTGCCTGGAGTGTACGTTCGGGGTGGGCTGAAGCTTTCTTT. The complete variable domain, with remaining parts taken from reference TRBV30 and TRBJ1-1, reads SQTIHQWPATLVQPVGSPLSLECTVEGTSNPNLYWYRQAAGRGLQLLFYSVGIGQISSEVPQNLSASRPQDRQFILSSKKLLLSDSGFYLCAWSVRSGWAEAFFGQGTRLTVV.

At least ten counts were recorded for this clonotype. The CDR3 region has the DNA TGTGCCAGCAACCCTATTGGGACAGGCGAAGAAGTTAACTATGGCTACACCTTC. Its translation: CASNPIGTGEEVNYGYTF. The chain uses TRBV12-3 or TRBV12-4 and TRBJ1-2, with 8 bases fitting TRBD1. The V segment lost 7 bases and the J segment 1 base; nucleotides outside the gene matches: 17. CDR3 length equals 18 residues.

This clonotype was observed a few times. V gene TRBV12-3 or TRBV12-4 combines with J gene TRBJ1-2; TRBD1 might be the D (6 bases). V was trimmed by 3 bases and J by 5 bases, leaving 16 bases between them. The CDR3 runs to 15 residues. CDR3 region: CASSFTRTGWYGYTF. For the CDR3, the DNA is TGTGCCAGCAGTTTCACGAGAACAGGGTGGTATGGCTACACCTTC.

There are a few counts of this clonotype. The rearrangement joins TRBV27 to TRBJ2-4, with D possibly being TRBD2 (6 bases). Germline V gives CDR1 MNHEY, CDR2 SMNVEV (reference sequence). The CDR3 length is 13 residues. V lost 8 bases and J 0 bases, leaving 8 bases between the germline ends. CDR3 protein: CASGDLAKNIQYF. The CDR3 region has the DNA TGTGCCAGCGGGGACTTAGCCAAAAACATTCAGTACTTC.

This clonotype was detected only a few times. The rearrangement joins TRBV14 to TRBJ2-7; D gene unclear. CDR3 length equals 13 residues. The germline CDR1 and CDR2 sequences are SGHDN and FVKESK. Deletions cut 4 bases from V and 4 bases from J, with 11 bases between. The CDR3 nucleotides are TGTGCCAGCAGCCCAGATAGGCAGTACGAGCAGTACGTC. Translating gives CASSPDRQYEQYV.

The chain links TRBV29-1 to TRBJ2-1; 8 bases line up with TRBD1. The length of the CDR3 is 16 residues. J was trimmed by 0 bases and V by 6 bases; bases with no gene match: 10. Germline-derived CDR1 and CDR2 are SQVTM and ANQGSEA. CDR3 DNA sequence: TGCAGCGTCCGAGCCCTGACAGGGGTCTCCTACAATGAGCAGTTCTTC. It codes for CSVRALTGVSYNEQFF.

This clonotype was found a few times. The chain carries TRBV3-1 and TRBJ2-5; D remains unclear. Germline CDR1 and CDR2: LGHDT and YNNKEL (reference sequence). This CDR3 spans 12 amino acids. The V and J ends lost 0 bases and 5 bases respectively, with 4 bases between them. CDR3 in amino acids: CASSQDAETQYF. The CDR3, as DNA: TGTGCCAGCAGCCAAGATGCGGAGACCCAGTACTTC.

This clonotype has a handful of counts. The chain joins TRBV29-1 to TRBJ1-1; 7 bases are a match to TRBD1. This CDR3 is built from 13 residues. Germline lookup yields CDR1 SQVTM and CDR2 ANQGSEA. The V and J ends lost 5 bases and 2 bases, in that order; junction bases with no gene match: 5. CDR3 bases: TGCAGCGTTCTGCAGGGGGGAAACACTGAAGCTTTCTTT. Its protein is CSVLQGGNTEAFF.